This T cell receptor beta chain was sequenced in a study of blood T cell repertoires in COVID-19. About the study: Samples representing acute and convalescent COVID-19 were sourced from the United States, Italy and Spain. PBMCs, B-cell-depleted T cells, or T cells were the source of the cDNA or gDNA that made up the material.

Methods used by the authors: Amplification of reference gene primers provided the estimated nucleated cell counts. TCRdb keeps only in-frame clones here, not all; method: immunoSEQ multiplex PCR. Clone size and the V and J calls come from that table; the DNA yielded D and trimming. The sample has under 350,000 clones, roughly nine tenths seen once. The TCR was taken from a man between 18 and 29 years old with active or convalescent COVID-19. Sequences were obtained from peripheral blood.

CDR3: CASSLVAGEWIAYNEQFF. DNA for the CDR3: TGTGCCAGCAGCTTAGTCGCGGGAGAGTGGATAGCCTACAATGAGCAGTTCTTC. The chain uses TRBV11-2 and TRBJ2-1; 7 nucleotides agree with TRBD2. Germline CDR1 SGHAT, CDR2 FQNNGV. The CDR3 contains 18 residues. V lost 1 base to trimming and J lost 2 bases; unmatched junction nucleotides: 11.